The 23 T cell receptor beta chains reported below all come from one sample, sequenced in a study of OX40 agonist ivuxolimab in advanced cancers. Receptors were amplified or captured by the immunoSEQ multiplex PCR assay. Drawn from immuneACCESS, this table holds only the in-frame rearrangements with V and J called that TCRdb kept. Clones are partly lost; checked studies trace under half to an unresolved V gene and leave the rest unexplained. In this sample the table shows around 95,000 clones, 90% of which occur a single time. The biggest ten clones account for just over 0.15% of the sample. Sequencing used CD4+ or CD8+ T cells sorted from blood, obtained in a trial of the OX40 agonist ivuxolimab. Receptors were obtained from an adult with an advanced solid tumor such as melanoma, head and neck, liver or kidney cancer.

This clone was seen only once. V and J are TRBV6-5 and TRBJ2-1; 8 nucleotides align to TRBD1. Germline CDR1 MNHEY, CDR2 SVGAGI. The junction had 7 bases not matched to a gene; V was cut back by 10 bases and J by 8 bases. The CDR3 length is 12 residues. CDR3 residues: CATTDRVYEQFF. The CDR3 DNA reads TGTGCCACCACGGACAGGGTCTATGAGCAGTTCTTC.

The rearrangement joins TRBV5-4 to TRBJ2-5, with a weak D call TRBD2 (6 bases). The V end lost 0 bases, the J end lost 4 bases, and 10 bases lay between the germline ends. Germline lookup yields CDR1 SGHNT and CDR2 YYREEE (reference sequence). The CDR3 is 14 residues long. The CDR3 sequence is CASSLVRESETQYF. CDR3 sequence (DNA): TGTGCCAGCAGCTTGGTCCGGGAGTCAGAGACCCAGTACTTC.

This clone was counted a single time. The rearrangement joins TRBV9 to TRBJ2-7; D may be TRBD1 or TRBD2 (5 bases each). This CDR3 has 15 residues. Trimming stripped 0 bases from V and 4 bases from J, with 14 bases between. Germline-derived CDR1 and CDR2 are SGDLS and YYNGEE. The DNA for the CDR3 is TGTGCCAGCAGCGTAGAAGGCCAGGGACGTTACGAGCAGTACTTC. It encodes CASSVEGQGRYEQYF. The full variable domain, with the rest looked up from reference TRBV9 and TRBJ2-7, is DSGVTQTPKHLITATGQRVTLRCSPRSGDLSVYWYQQSLDQGLQFLIQYYNGEERAKGNILERFSAQQFPDLHSELNLSSLELGDSALYFCASSVEGQGRYEQYFGPGTRLTVT.

The V and J genes are TRBV5-1 and TRBJ2-1; no reliable D call. V dropped 0 bases and J dropped 1 base, with 5 bases sitting between them. Germline V gene lookup returns CDR1 SGHRS and CDR2 YFSETQ. This CDR3 has 14 amino acids. CDR3 bases: TGCGCCAGCAGCTTGGGGGATTCCTACAATGAGCAGTTCTTC. Amino acid sequence: CASSLGDSYNEQFF.

The chain recombines TRBV5-1 with TRBJ1-2; TRBD1 might be the D (5 bases). CDR1 SGHRS and CDR2 YFSETQ come from the germline V gene. V lost 0 bases to trimming and J lost 8 bases, with 14 bases between them. There are 14 residues in the CDR3. CDR3 protein: CASSLEAGRGGYTF. The CDR3, as DNA: TGCGCCAGCAGCTTGGAAGCAGGGCGAGGAGGCTACACCTTC.

The rearrangement uses TRBV29-1 and TRBJ2-2, with TRBD2 as a possible D gene (6 bases). Per the germline V gene, CDR1 is SQVTM and CDR2 is ANQGSEA. The length of the CDR3 is 14 residues. V was pared by 5 bases and J by 3 bases, with 13 bases between. CDR3 coding DNA: TGCAGCGTTCTAGCGCTGGGAGACACCGGGGAGCTGTTTTTT. Amino acid sequence: CSVLALGDTGELFF.

This clone is a singleton in its sample. The V and J genes are TRBV19 and TRBJ2-5, with 10 bases aligning to TRBD1. Trimming at V came to 5 bases and at J to 5 bases, leaving 11 bases not matched to a gene. Germline-derived CDR1 and CDR2 are LNHDA and SQIVND (reference sequence). The CDR3 is 16 residues long. The CDR3 spells CASSSRTGGIGETQYF. The CDR3 DNA is TGTGCCAGTAGTTCCCGGACAGGGGGAATAGGGGAGACCCAGTACTTC. The complete variable domain, with remaining parts taken from reference TRBV19 and TRBJ2-5, reads DGGITQSPKYLFRKEGQNVTLSCEQNLNHDAMYWYRQDPGQGLRLIYYSQIVNDFQKGDIAEGYSVSREKKESFPLTVTSAQKNPTAFYLCASSSRTGGIGETQYFGPGTRLLVL.

The rearrangement uses TRBV28 and TRBJ1-2, with D tentatively TRBD1 (5 bases). From germline, CDR1 is MDHEN and CDR2 SYDVKM. The CDR3 sequence is 17 residues long. V was clipped by 3 bases and J by 1 base, with 18 bases between them. CDR3 sequence (DNA): TGTGCCAGCAGTTTTAAAACTCTCAGGGTGGGTAACTATGGCTACACCTTC. Its translation: CASSFKTLRVGNYGYTF.

The chain couples TRBV25-1 to TRBJ2-3; D not certain. Between the trimmed V and J ends, which lost 6 bases and 6 bases, there was a span of 7 bases. The CDR3 has 11 amino acids. Germline V gives CDR1 MGHDK, CDR2 SYGVNS. The CDR3 region has the DNA TGTGCCAGCAGCAAGATCGATACGCAGTATTTT. Encoded protein: CASSKIDTQYF.

The chain carries TRBV5-6 and TRBJ1-2, with D hard to call. The V gene lost 2 bases and the J gene lost 7 bases, with 9 bases spanning the gap. CDR1 and CDR2 from the germline V gene are SGHDT and YYEEEE. The CDR3 is 12 amino acids. CDR3 protein: CASSFGGSGYTF. CDR3 coding DNA: TGTGCCAGCAGCTTTGGCGGATCTGGCTACACCTTC.

The CDR3 DNA reads as TGCAGCGTTGAATTGGGGCAAGTCGGCGGGGAGCTGTTTTTT. Protein sequence: CSVELGQVGGELFF. The chain recombines TRBV29-1 with TRBJ2-2, with D perhaps TRBD1 (5 bases). The CDR3 totals 14 residues. Deletions cut 2 bases from V and 7 bases from J, with 14 bases between. Germline CDR1 and CDR2: SQVTM and ANQGSEA.

Only one count was recorded for this clone. The V call is TRBV4-1, the J call TRBJ2-1; TRBD1 might be the D (6 bases). Trimming stripped 1 base from V and 7 bases from J, with 11 bases between. The CDR3 has 14 residues. Germline V gene data show CDR1 as MGHRA and CDR2 as YSYEKL. CDR3 DNA: TGCGCCAGCAGCCAAGCTTTTCAGGGGAATGAGCAGTTCTTC. Amino acid sequence: CASSQAFQGNEQFF.

The count of this clone is one. This chain joins TRBV7-9 and TRBJ1-4; tentative D call: TRBD1 (6 bases). The V end was cut by 5 bases, the J end by 8 bases, with 30 bases between. CDR1 is SEHNR, CDR2 FQNEAQ, per germline (reference sequence). The CDR3 consists of 19 residues. CDR3 loop: CASSPTGLLFQKEKEKLFF. The CDR3 coding sequence is TGTGCCAGCAGCCCAACAGGGCTTCTATTTCAAAAGGAGAAGGAAAAACTGTTTTTT.

This chain connects TRBV10-3 to TRBJ1-1; D possibly corresponds to TRBD1 (6 bases). V lost 5 bases, J lost 2 bases, and 12 bases lay in between. The V gene's germline CDR1 is ENHRY and CDR2 SYGVKD. The CDR3 is made up of 14 amino acids. This CDR3 is CAISQGGGNTEAFF. In DNA, the CDR3 is TGTGCCATCAGTCAGGGAGGGGGAAACACTGAAGCTTTCTTT.

The chain links TRBV6-5 to TRBJ1-1, with 9 bases fitting TRBD1. The germline V gene has CDR1 MNHEY and CDR2 SVGAGI. The length of the CDR3 is 14 residues. The V and J ends lost 10 bases and 0 bases, in that order; junction bases with no gene match: 6. CDR3 coding DNA: TGTGCCACCAACCGGGACAGGGTGAACACTGAAGCTTTCTTT. It encodes CATNRDRVNTEAFF.

This clone was seen a single time. This rearrangement joins TRBV5-1 to TRBJ2-7; either TRBD1 or TRBD2 may fit D (5 bases each). V was trimmed by 4 bases and J by 3 bases, leaving 14 bases between them. Germline V CDR1 and CDR2: SGHRS, YFSETQ. This CDR3 spans 14 amino acids. CDR3 sequence reads: CASSPSGTGYEQYF. CDR3 bases: TGCGCCAGCAGCCCTTCGGGGACCGGCTACGAGCAGTACTTC.

V and J are TRBV19 and TRBJ2-1; D is unclear. Per the germline V gene, CDR1 is LNHDA and CDR2 is SQIVND (reference sequence). This CDR3 is built from 15 residues. The germline V and J ends were trimmed by 2 bases and 2 bases, with 10 bases remaining between them. The CDR3 loop reads CASSIYGGTYNEQFF. CDR3 DNA sequence: TGTGCCAGTAGTATATACGGCGGAACCTACAATGAGCAGTTCTTC. The entire variable domain, with the rest obtained from reference TRBV19 and TRBJ2-1, is as follows: DGGITQSPKYLFRKEGQNVTLSCEQNLNHDAMYWYRQDPGQGLRLIYYSQIVNDFQKGDIAEGYSVSREKKESFPLTVTSAQKNPTAFYLCASSIYGGTYNEQFFGPGTRLTVL.

This rearrangement joins TRBV15 to TRBJ2-7, with D tentatively TRBD1 (6 bases). With 1 base removed from V and 0 bases from J, the gap between germline ends came to 10 bases. The CDR3 is 15 amino acids. Per the germline V gene, CDR1 is LNHNV and CDR2 is YYDKDF (reference sequence). CDR3 nucleotide sequence: TGTGCCACCAGCAGAGGGGACATATACTCCTACGAGCAGTACTTC. It yields the protein CATSRGDIYSYEQYF.

This clone was detected only once. This sequence joins TRBV7-6 and TRBJ2-1; 7 bases map to TRBD2. Per the germline V gene, CDR1 is SGHVS and CDR2 is FNYEAQ. The CDR3 sequence is 16 residues long. Trimming removed 0 bases from V and 2 bases from J; junction bases left unmatched: 4. The DNA of the CDR3 is TGTGCCAGCAGCTTAGCAGGCGGGGGAACCTACAATGAGCAGTTCTTC. Amino acids: CASSLAGGGTYNEQFF.

The genes are TRBV10-1 and TRBJ2-5; D gene uncertain. CDR3 length equals 13 residues. The V and J ends lost 6 bases and 1 base respectively, with 9 bases between them. CDR1 is WNHNN and CDR2 is SYGVQD in the germline V gene (reference sequence). The CDR3 nucleotides read TGCGCCAGCAGGTCAGGACCCCAAGAGACCCAGTACTTC. It encodes CASRSGPQETQYF.

J is TRBJ2-7 and V is TRBV6-5, with TRBD2 matching 13 bases. Germline loops: CDR1 MNHEY, CDR2 SVGAGI. CDR3 length: 16 amino acids. The J segment lost 5 bases and the V segment lost 4 bases, leaving 8 bases of the junction unmatched. The CDR3 DNA sequence: TGTGCCAGCAGTTTCCGGACTAGCGGGGGACGGGACGAGCAGTACTTC. Amino acids: CASSFRTSGGRDEQYF.

This clone was detected a few times. This chain joins TRBV9 and TRBJ2-5; D is unclear. The CDR3 covers 14 residues. V lost 0 bases and J 5 bases, leaving 11 bases between the germline ends. Germline CDR1 and CDR2: SGDLS and YYNGEE. The CDR3 sequence: CASSVGGNGETQYF. CDR3 nucleotide sequence: TGTGCCAGCAGCGTAGGTGGTAATGGGGAGACCCAGTACTTC. The full variable domain, its missing parts supplied by reference TRBV9 and TRBJ2-5, is DSGVTQTPKHLITATGQRVTLRCSPRSGDLSVYWYQQSLDQGLQFLIQYYNGEERAKGNILERFSAQQFPDLHSELNLSSLELGDSALYFCASSVGGNGETQYFGPGTRLLVL.

The chain recombines TRBV28 with TRBJ1-1; D is unclear. CDR1 is MDHEN and CDR2 is SYDVKM in the germline V gene. The germline V and J ends were trimmed by 6 bases and 1 base, with 9 bases remaining between them. This CDR3 has 13 amino acids. CDR3 loop: CASRVDWNTEAFF. CDR3 nucleotide sequence: TGTGCCAGCAGGGTGGATTGGAACACTGAAGCTTTCTTT.